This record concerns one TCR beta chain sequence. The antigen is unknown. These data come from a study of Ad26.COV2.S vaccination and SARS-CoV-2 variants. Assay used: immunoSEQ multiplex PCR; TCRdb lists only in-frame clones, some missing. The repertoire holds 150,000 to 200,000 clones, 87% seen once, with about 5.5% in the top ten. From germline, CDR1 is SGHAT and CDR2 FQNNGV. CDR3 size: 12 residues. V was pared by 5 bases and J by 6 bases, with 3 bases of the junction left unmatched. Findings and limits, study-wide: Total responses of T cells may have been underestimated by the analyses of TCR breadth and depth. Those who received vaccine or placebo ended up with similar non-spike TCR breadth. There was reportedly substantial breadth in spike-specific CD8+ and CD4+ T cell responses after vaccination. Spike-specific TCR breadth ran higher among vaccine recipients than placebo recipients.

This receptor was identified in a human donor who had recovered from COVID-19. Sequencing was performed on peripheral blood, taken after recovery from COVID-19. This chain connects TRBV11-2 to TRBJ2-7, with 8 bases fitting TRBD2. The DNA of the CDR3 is TGTGCCAGCAGCCCCGGGGGGGTCGAGCAGTACTTC. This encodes CASSPGGVEQYF.